Listed below are T cell receptor beta chains from one sample, sequenced in a study of spatial heterogeneity in lung cancer. In TCRdb, the 5' RACE reads were re-called with MiXCR into one record per CDR3 protein. Counted here are 8,000 to 9,500 distinct CDR3 sequences, 5.5% to 7.5% occurring once; the ten biggest clones make up roughly 7.9%. Sequencing was performed on lung tumor tissue, taken at surgery. The receptors were gathered from a male donor with early-stage non-small cell lung cancer. Each CDR3 is given without its conserved first and last residue.

v_call cdr3_length cdr3_aa
TRBV28 11 ASFSPANYGYT
TRBV18 17 ASSPPGSGRSSSYNEQF
TRBV27 15 ASSFRGSSSYNSPLH
TRBV3-1 20 ASSPAGTSGRSSGRFKETQY
TRBV10-3 12 AIGGSGGYNEQF
TRBV19 11 ASRSSGTGELF
TRBV29-1 12 SVDTGAGENIQY
TRBV5-5 17 ASSKQPRETRSGANVLT
TRBV27 11 ASSTNSGGEQF
TRBV6-6 11 ASSYLTGGGYT
TRBV29-1 12 SVQRGLGADTQY
TRBV11-2 16 ASSLPTGQPKMNTEAF
TRBV3-1 12 ASSQGGRADTQY
TRBV10-1 12 ASSDGSGSNEQY
TRBV11-2 11 ASSFLAEGEQY
TRBV3-1 13 ASSLSSDRYTEAF
TRBV3-1 13 ASRDSQGTGNTIY
TRBV5-6 12 ASSPRTGGYEQY
TRBV29-1 13 SVVGLGGGNTEAF
TRBV5-1 11 ASHEKLGDTQY
TRBV6-6 13 ASSGTGQGYNEQF
TRBV6-5 14 ASSRTSGRFGETQY
TRBV11-1 13 ASSDWTSGDNEQF
TRBV19 14 ASVDGGSSYNSPLH
TRBV28 13 ASSSPGQGSHEQY
TRBV28 11 ASSSRPVETQY
TRBV4-1 12 ASSQEGASWGYT
TRBV12-3/TRBV12-4 11 ASSLKQGAPQF
TRBV19 11 ASSIGGTDTQY
TRBV7-8 12 ASSLTTVNTEAF
TRBV28 11 ASRGSSYNEQF
TRBV7-9 13 ASSLGVGVNTEAF
TRBV18 15 ASSPGQGNSGANVLT
TRBV6-5 10 ASRSVNSPLH
TRBV2 9 ASGQGYEQY
TRBV20-1 12 SAEPDSATGEQY